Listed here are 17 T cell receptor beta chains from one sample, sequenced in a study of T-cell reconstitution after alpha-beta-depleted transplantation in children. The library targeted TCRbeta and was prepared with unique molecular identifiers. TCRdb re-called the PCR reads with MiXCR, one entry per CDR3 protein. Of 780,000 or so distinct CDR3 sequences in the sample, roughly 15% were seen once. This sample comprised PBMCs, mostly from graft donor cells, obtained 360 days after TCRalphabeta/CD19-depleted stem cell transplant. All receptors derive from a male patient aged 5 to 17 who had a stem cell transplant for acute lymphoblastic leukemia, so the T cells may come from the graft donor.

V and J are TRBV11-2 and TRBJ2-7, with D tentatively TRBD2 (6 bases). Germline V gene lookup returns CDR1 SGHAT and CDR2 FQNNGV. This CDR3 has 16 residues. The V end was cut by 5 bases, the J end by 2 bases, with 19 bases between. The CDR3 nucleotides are TGTGCCAGCAGCCCCAGACTAGATCCCCTTCCCTACGAGCAGTACTTC. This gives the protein CASSPRLDPLPYEQYF.

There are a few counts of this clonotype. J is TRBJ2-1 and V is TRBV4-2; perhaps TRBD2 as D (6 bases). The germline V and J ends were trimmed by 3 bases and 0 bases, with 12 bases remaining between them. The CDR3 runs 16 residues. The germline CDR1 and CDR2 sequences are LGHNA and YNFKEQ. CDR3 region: CASSQISSDSYNEQFF. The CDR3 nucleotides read TGTGCCAGCAGCCAGATCTCTAGCGACTCCTACAATGAGCAGTTCTTC.

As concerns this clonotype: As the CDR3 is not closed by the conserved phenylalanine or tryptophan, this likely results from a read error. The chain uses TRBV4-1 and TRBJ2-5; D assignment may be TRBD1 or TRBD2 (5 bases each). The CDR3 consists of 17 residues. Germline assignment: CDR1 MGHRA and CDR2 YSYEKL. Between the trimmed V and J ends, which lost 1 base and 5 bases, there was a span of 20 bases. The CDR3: CASSQVLLGTGTETQYL. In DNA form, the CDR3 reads TGCGCCAGCAGCCAAGTATTGTTAGGGACGGGCACGGAGACCCAGTACTTG.

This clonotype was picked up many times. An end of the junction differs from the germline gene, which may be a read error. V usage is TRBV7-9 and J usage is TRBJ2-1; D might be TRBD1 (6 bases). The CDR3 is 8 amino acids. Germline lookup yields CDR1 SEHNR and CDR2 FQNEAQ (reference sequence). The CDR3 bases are TGTGCCAGCAGCAAGGGGGTCTTC. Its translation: CASSKGVF.

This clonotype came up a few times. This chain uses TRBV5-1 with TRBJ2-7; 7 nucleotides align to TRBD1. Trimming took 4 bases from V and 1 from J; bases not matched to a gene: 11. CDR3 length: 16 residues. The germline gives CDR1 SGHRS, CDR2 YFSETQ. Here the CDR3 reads CASSPRTGPTSYEQYF. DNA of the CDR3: TGCGCCAGCAGCCCACGGACAGGACCGACTTCCTACGAGCAGTACTTC.

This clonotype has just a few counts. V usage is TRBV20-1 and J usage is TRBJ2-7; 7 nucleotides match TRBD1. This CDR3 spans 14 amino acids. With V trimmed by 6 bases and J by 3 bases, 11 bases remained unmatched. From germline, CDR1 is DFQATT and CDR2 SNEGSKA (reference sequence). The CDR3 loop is CSATGQRGYYEQYF. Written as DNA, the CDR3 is TGCAGTGCAACGGGACAGCGAGGGTACTACGAGCAGTACTTC.

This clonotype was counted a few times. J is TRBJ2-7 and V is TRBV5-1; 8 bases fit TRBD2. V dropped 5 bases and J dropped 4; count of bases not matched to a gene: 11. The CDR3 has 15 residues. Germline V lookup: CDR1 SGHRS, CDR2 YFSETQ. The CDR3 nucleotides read TGCGCCAGCAGGAACGGAGCGGGAGAGTGGTACGAGCAGTACTTC. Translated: CASRNGAGEWYEQYF.

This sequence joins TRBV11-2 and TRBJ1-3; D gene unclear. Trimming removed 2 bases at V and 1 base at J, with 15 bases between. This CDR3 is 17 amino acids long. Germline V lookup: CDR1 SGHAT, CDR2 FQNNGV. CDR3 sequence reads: CASSLWGLAQSGNTIYF. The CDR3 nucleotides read TGTGCCAGCAGCTTATGGGGTCTCGCGCAATCTGGAAACACCATATATTTT.

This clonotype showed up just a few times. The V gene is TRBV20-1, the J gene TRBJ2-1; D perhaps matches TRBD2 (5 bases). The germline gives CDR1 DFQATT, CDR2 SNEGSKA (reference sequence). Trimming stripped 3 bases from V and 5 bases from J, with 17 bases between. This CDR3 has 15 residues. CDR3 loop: CSASRAESGNNEQFF. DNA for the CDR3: TGCAGTGCTAGTCGAGCGGAATCCGGTAACAATGAGCAGTTCTTC.

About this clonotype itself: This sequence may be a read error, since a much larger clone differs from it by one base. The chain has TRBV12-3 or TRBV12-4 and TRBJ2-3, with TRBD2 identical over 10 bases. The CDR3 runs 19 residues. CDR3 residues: CAISPGLALRWSGSDTQYF. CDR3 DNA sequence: TGTGCCATCAGTCCGGGACTAGCGTTACGTTGGAGTGGTTCAGATACGCAGTATTTT.

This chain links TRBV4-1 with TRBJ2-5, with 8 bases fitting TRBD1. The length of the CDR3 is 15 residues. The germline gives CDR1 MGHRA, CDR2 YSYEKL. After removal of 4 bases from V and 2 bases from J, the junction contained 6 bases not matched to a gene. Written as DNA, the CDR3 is TGCGCCAGCAGCCCCAAGAGGACAGGGCAAGAGACCCAGTACTTC. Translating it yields CASSPKRTGQETQYF.

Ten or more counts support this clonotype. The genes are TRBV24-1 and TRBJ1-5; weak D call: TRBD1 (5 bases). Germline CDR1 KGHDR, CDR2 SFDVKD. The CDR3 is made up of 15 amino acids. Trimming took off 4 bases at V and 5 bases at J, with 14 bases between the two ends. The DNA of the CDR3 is TGTGCCACCAGTGAGGGGGGTAGATTGGATCAGCCCCAGCATTTT. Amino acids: CATSEGGRLDQPQHF.

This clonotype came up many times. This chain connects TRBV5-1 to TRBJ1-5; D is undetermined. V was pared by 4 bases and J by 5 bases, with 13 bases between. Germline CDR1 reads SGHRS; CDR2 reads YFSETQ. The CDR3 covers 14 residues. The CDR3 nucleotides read TGCGCCAGCAGCCGAGAAGGCGGGGATCAGCCCCAGCATTTT. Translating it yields CASSREGGDQPQHF. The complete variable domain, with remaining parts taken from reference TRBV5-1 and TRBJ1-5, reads KAGVTQTPRYLIKTRGQQVTLSCSPISGHRSVSWYQQTPGQGLQFLFEYFSETQRNKGNFPGRFSGRQFSNSRSEMNVSTLELGDSALYLCASSREGGDQPQHFGDGTRLSIL.

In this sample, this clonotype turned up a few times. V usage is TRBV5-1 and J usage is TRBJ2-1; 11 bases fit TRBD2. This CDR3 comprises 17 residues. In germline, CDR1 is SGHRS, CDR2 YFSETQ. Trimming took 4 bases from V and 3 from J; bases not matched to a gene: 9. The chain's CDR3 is CASSRAASGRIYNEQFF. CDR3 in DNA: TGCGCCAGCAGCCGAGCGGCTAGCGGGAGGATCTACAATGAGCAGTTCTTC.

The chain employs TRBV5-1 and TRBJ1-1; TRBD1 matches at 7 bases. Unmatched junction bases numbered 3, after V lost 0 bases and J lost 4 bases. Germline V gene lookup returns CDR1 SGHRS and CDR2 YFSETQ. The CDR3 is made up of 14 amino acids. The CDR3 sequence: CASSLDRGSTEAFF. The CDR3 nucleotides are TGCGCCAGCAGCTTGGACAGGGGAAGCACTGAAGCTTTCTTT.

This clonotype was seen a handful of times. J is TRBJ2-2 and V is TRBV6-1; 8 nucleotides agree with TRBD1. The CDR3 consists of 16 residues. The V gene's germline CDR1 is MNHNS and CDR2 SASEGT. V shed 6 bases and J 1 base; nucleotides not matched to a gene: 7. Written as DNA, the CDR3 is TGTGCCAGCAGCCGACAGGGGAAGCAGAACACCGGGGAGCTGTTTTTT. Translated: CASSRQGKQNTGELFF.

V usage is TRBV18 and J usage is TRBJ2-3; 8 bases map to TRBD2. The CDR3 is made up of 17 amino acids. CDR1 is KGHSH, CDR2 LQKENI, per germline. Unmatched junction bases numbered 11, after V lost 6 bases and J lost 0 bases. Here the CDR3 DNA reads TGTGCCAGCTCCCTAATCCTACTAGCGGCAAGCACAGATACGCAGTATTTT. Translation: CASSLILLAASTDTQYF.